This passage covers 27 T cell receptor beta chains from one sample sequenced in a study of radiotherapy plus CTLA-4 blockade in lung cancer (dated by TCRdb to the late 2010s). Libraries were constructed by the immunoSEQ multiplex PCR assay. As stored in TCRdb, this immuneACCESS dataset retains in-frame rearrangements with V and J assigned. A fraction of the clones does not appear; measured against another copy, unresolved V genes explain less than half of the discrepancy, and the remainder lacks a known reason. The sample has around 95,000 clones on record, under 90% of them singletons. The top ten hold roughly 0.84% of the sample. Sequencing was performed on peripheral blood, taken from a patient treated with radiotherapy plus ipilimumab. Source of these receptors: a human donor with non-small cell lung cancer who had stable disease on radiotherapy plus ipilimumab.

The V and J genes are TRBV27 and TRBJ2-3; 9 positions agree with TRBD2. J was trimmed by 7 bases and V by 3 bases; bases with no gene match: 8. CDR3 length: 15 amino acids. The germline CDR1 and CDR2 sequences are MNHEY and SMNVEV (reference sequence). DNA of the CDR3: TGTGCCAGCAGTTTCCGCGGGGGGGCCACCTATACGCAGTATTTT. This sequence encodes CASSFRGGATYTQYF.

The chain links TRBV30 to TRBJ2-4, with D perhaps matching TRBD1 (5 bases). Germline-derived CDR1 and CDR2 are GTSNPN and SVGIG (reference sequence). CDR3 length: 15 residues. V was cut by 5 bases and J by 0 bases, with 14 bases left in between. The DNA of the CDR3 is TGTGCCTGGGGGGCCGGGCCATTAGCCAAAAACATTCAGTACTTC. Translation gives CAWGAGPLAKNIQYF.

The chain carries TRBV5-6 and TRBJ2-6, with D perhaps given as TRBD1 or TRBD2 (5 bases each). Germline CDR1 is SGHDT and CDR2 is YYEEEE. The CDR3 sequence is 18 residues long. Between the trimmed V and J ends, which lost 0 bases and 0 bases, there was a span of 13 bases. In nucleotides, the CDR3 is TGTGCCAGCAGCTTGGCCCCGGGACGGTCCTCTGGGGCCAACGTCCTGACTTTC. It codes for CASSLAPGRSSGANVLTF.

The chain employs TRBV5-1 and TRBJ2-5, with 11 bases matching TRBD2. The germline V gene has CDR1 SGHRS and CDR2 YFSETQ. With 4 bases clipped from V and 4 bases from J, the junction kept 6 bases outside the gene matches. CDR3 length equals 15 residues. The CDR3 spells CASSQTSGEGETQYF. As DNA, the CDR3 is TGCGCCAGCAGCCAGACTAGCGGGGAGGGAGAGACCCAGTACTTC.

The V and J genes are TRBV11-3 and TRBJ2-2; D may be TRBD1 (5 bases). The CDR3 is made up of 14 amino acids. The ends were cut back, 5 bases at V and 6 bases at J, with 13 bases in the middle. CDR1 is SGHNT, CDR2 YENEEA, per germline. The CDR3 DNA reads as TGTGCCAGCAGCCCCCAGGACAATTCCGGGGAGCTGTTTTTT. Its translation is CASSPQDNSGELFF.

The CDR3 DNA sequence: TGCAGCGTTGAAGACCGGGGGATCGGTGGGGCCAACGTCCTGACTTTC. Translating it yields CSVEDRGIGGANVLTF. The chain has TRBV29-1 and TRBJ2-6; TRBD2 might be the D (6 bases). Deletions cut 0 bases from V and 3 bases from J, with 12 bases between. The germline V gene encodes CDR1 SQVTM and CDR2 ANQGSEA. The CDR3 extends over 16 amino acids.

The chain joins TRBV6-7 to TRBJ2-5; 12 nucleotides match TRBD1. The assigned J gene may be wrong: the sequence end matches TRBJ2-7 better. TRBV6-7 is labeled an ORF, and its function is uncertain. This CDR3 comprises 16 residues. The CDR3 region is CASSPGTGGSWDEQYF. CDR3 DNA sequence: TGTGCCAGCAGTCCCGGGACAGGGGGCTCATGGGACGAGCAGTACTTC.

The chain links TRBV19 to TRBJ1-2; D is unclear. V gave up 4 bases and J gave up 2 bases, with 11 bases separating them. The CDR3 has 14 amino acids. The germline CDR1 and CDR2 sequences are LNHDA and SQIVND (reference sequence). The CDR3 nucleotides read TGTGCCAGTAGTAAGACAACGAAAAACTATGGCTACACCTTC. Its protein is CASSKTTKNYGYTF.

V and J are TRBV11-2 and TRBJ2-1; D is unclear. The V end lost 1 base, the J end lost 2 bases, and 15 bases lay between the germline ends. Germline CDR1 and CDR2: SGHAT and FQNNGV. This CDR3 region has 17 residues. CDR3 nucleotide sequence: TGTGCCAGCAGCTTAGGAAGCCTCGGGTTAACCTACAATGAGCAGTTCTTC. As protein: CASSLGSLGLTYNEQFF.

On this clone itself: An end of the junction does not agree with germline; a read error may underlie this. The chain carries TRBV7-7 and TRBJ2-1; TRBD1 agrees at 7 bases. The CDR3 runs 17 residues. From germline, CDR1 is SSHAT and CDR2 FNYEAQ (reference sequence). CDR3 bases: TGTGCTAGCAGCCTCGGTAGGGGACAGTCAAAGGGAGATGAGCAGTTCTTC. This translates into CASSLGRGQSKGDEQFF. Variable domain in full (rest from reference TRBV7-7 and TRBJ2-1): GAGVSQSPRYKVTKRGQDVTLRCDPISSHATLYWYQQALGQGPEFLTYFNYEAQPDKSGLPSDRFSAERPEGSISTLTIQRTEQRDSAMYRCASSLGRGQSKGDEQFFGPGTRLTVL.

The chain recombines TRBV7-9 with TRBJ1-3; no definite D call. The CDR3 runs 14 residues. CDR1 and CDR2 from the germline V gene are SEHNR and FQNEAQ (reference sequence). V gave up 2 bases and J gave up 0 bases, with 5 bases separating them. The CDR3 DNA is TGTGCCAGCAGCTTAACAGACTCTGGAAACACCATATATTTT. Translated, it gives CASSLTDSGNTIYF.

This CDR3 is CASSIGGTGTYEQYF. The CDR3 DNA reads TGTGCCAGTAGTATAGGCGGGACAGGGACCTACGAGCAGTACTTC. V usage is TRBV19 and J usage is TRBJ2-7, with TRBD1 matching over 9 bases. Per the germline V gene, CDR1 is LNHDA and CDR2 is SQIVND (reference sequence). CDR3 length: 15 residues. V shed 1 base and J 2 bases; nucleotides not matched to a gene: 3.

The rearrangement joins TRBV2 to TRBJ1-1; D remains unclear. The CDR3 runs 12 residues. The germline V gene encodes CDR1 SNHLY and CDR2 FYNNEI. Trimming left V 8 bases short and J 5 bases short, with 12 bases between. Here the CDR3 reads CASGWGGTEAFF. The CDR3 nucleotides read TGTGCCAGCGGATGGGGAGGTACTGAAGCTTTCTTT.

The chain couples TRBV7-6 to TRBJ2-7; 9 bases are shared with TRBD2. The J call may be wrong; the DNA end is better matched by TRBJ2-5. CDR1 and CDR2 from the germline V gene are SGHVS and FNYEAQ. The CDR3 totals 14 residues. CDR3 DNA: TGTGCCAGCAGCCGGGGACTAGCTGGGGAGACCCAGTACTTC. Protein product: CASSRGLAGETQYF.

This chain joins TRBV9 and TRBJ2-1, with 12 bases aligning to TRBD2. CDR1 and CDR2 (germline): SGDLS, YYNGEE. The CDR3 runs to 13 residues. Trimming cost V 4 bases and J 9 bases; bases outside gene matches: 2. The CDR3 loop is CASSKGLAGEQFF. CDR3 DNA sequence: TGTGCCAGCAGCAAGGGACTAGCGGGTGAGCAGTTCTTC.

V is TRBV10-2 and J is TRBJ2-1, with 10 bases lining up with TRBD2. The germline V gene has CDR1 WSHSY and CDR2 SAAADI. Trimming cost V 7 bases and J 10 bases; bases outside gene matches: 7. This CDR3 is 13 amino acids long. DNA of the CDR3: TGCGCCAGCAAGCGGGGGGGCCAGGGGGAGCAGTTCTTC. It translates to CASKRGGQGEQFF.

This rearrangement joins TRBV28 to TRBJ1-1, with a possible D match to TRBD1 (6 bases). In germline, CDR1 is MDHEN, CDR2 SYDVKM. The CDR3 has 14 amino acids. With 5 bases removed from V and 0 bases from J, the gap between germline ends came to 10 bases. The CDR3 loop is CASSKGDMNTEAFF. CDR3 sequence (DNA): TGTGCCAGCAGTAAGGGGGACATGAACACTGAAGCTTTCTTT. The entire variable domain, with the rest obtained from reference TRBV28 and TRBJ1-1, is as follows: DVKVTQSSRYLVKRTGEKVFLECVQDMDHENMFWYRQDPGLGLRLIYFSYDVKMKEKGDIPEGYSVSREKKERFSLILESASTNQTSMYLCASSKGDMNTEAFFGQGTRLTVV.

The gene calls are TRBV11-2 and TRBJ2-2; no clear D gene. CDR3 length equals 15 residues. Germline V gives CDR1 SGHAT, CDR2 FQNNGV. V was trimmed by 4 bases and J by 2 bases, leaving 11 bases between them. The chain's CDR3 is CASSSPRENTGELFF. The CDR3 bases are TGTGCCAGCAGCTCACCAAGGGAAAACACCGGGGAGCTGTTTTTT. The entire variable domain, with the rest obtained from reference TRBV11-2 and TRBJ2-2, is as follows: EAGVAQSPRYKIIEKRQSVAFWCNPISGHATLYWYQQILGQGPKLLIQFQNNGVVDDSQLPKDRFSAERLKGVDSTLKIQPAKLEDSAVYLCASSSPRENTGELFFGEGSRLTVL.

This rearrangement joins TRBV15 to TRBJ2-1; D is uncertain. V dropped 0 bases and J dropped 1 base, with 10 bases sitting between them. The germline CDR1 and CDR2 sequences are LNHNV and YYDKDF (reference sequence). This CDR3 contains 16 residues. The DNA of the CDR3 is TGTGCCACCAGCAGAGATAGGCTTGCTTCCTACAATGAGCAGTTCTTC. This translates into CATSRDRLASYNEQFF.

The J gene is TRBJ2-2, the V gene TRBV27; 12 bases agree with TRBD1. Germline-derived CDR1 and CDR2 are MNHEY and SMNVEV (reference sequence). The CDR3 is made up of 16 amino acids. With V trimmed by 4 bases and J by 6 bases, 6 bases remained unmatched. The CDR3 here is CASSSPGTGGSGELFF. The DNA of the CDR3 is TGTGCCAGCAGTTCACCCGGGACAGGGGGCTCCGGGGAGCTGTTTTTT.

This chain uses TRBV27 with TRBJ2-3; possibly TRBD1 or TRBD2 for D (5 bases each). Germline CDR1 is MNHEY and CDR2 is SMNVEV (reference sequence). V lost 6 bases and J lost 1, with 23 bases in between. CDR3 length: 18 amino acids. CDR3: CASRGPQTGKGRTDTQYF. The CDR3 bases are TGTGCCAGCAGGGGGCCCCAAACCGGTAAGGGACGCACAGATACGCAGTATTTT.

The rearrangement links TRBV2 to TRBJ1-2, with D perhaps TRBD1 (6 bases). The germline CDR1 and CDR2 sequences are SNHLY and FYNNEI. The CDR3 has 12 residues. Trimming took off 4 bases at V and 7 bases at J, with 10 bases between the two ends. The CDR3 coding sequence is TGTGCCAGCAGTGGGGGGGCGGGTGGCTACACCTTC. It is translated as CASSGGAGGYTF.

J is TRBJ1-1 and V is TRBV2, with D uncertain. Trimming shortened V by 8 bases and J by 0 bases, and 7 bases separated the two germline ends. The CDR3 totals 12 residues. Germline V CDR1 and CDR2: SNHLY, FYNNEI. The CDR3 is CASVGMNTEAFF. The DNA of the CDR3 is TGTGCCAGCGTGGGGATGAACACTGAAGCTTTCTTT.

CDR3 in amino acids: CASSTPGTGPHEQYF. CDR3 in DNA: TGTGCCAGCAGTACCCCCGGGACAGGCCCCCACGAGCAGTACTTC. The J gene is TRBJ2-7, the V gene TRBV28; 8 bases align to TRBD1. The V gene end was trimmed by 5 bases and the J gene end by 5 bases; junction bases not matched to a gene: 11. Germline V gives CDR1 MDHEN, CDR2 SYDVKM. The CDR3 loop spans 15 amino acids. Together with reference TRBV28 and TRBJ2-7, the CDR3 gives the full variable domain: DVKVTQSSRYLVKRTGEKVFLECVQDMDHENMFWYRQDPGLGLRLIYFSYDVKMKEKGDIPEGYSVSREKKERFSLILESASTNQTSMYLCASSTPGTGPHEQYFGPGTRLTVT.

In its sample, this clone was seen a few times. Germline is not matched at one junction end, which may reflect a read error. DNA for the CDR3: TGCGCCAGCAGATTGGGACTAGCGCGATCCTTAACCGGGGAGCTGTTTTTT. It encodes CASRLGLARSLTGELFF. The chain uses TRBV5-1 and TRBJ2-2; 10 positions agree with TRBD2. This CDR3 spans 17 amino acids. The germline V gene has CDR1 SGHRS and CDR2 YFSETQ.

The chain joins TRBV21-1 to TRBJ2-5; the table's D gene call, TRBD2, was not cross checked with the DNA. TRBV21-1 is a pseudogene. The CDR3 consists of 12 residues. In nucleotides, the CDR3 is TGTGCCAGCAGCAAGCGGGGAGAGACCCAGTACTTC. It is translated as CASSKRGETQYF.

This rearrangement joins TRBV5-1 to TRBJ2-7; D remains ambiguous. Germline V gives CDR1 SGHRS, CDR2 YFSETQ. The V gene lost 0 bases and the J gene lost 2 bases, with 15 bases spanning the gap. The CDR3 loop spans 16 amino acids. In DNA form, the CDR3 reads TGCGCCAGCAGCTTGGCCGTGGGTCTCAGAACCTACGAGCAGTACTTC. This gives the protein CASSLAVGLRTYEQYF.